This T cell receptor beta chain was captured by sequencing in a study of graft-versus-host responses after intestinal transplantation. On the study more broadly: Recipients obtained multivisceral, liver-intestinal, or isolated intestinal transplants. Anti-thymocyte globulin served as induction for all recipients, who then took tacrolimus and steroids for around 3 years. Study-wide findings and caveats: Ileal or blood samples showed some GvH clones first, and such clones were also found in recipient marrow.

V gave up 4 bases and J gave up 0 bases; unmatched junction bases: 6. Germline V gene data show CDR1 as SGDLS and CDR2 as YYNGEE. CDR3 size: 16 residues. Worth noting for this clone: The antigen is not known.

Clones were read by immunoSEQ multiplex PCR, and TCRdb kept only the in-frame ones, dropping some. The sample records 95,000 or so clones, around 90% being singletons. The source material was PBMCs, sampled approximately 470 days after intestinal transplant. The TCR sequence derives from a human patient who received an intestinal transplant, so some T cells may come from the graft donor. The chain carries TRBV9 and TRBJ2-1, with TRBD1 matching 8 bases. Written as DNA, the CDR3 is TGTGCCAGCAGCCCCACAGGGGGTAGCTCCTACAATGAGCAGTTCTTC. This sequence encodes CASSPTGGSSYNEQFF.